One and the same sample provided the 19 T cell receptor beta chains below, sequenced in a study of a mutant IDH1 vaccine in newly diagnosed glioma. For these receptors, no antigen is known. Here immunoSEQ multiplex PCR was the method, and the copy in TCRdb shows in-frame clones only, minus some. The sample includes approximately 61,000 clones, around four fifths seen only once; the top ten take 6.5% to 8.5%. Time point: week 5, during vaccination. Doses consisted of 300 ug of mutant IDH1 20-mer peptide each, paired with topical imiquimod. Sequenced here: PBMCs, sampled from a glioma patient whose treatment included an IDH1 peptide vaccine. These receptors all come from a woman aged 50 to 65 with glioma.

This clone was detected only a few times. V gene TRBV5-6 combines with J gene TRBJ1-1; D is possibly TRBD1 (6 bases). Trimming cost V 6 bases and J 5 bases, with 14 bases left between them. CDR3 length: 13 residues. The germline V gene encodes CDR1 SGHDT and CDR2 YYEEEE. The CDR3 loop is CASILGGGTEAFF. In nucleotides, the CDR3 is TGTGCCAGCATTCTAGGAGGGGGTACTGAAGCTTTCTTT. The full variable domain, in which reference TRBV5-6 and TRBJ1-1 provide the parts outside the CDR3, is DAGVTQSPTHLIKTRGQQVTLRCSPKSGHDTVSWYQQALGQGPQFIFQYYEEEERQRGNFPDRFSGHQFPNYSSELNVNALLLGDSALYLCASILGGGTEAFFGQGTRLTVV.

The CDR3 nucleotides read TGTGCCAGCTCGTTACACCGCGCTGCAACTAATGAAAAACTGTTTTTT. Residues: CASSLHRAATNEKLFF. This chain links TRBV2 with TRBJ1-4, with D hard to call. CDR1 is SNHLY, CDR2 FYNNEI, per germline. Trimming took 8 bases from V and 0 from J, leaving 16 bases between them. This CDR3 has 16 residues.

The gene calls are TRBV14 and TRBJ1-3, with TRBD1 matching 9 bases. The CDR3 consists of 15 residues. With 1 base clipped from V and 2 bases from J, the junction kept 0 bases outside the gene matches. From germline, CDR1 is SGHDN and CDR2 FVKESK. CDR3 loop: CASSQGQGAGNTIYF. The CDR3 coding sequence is TGTGCCAGCAGCCAAGGACAGGGGGCTGGAAACACCATATATTTT. Looking up the rest from reference TRBV14 and TRBJ1-3 gives the full variable domain: EAGVTQFPSHSVIEKGQTVTLRCDPISGHDNLYWYRRVMGKEIKFLLHFVKESKQDESGMPNNRFLAERTGGTYSTLKVQPAELEDSGVYFCASSQGQGAGNTIYFGEGSWLTVV.

The V and J genes are TRBV6-6 and TRBJ2-2; D perhaps matches TRBD1 (5 bases). Trimming removed 7 bases from V and 6 bases from J, with 12 bases in between. This CDR3 region has 13 residues. Germline V gives CDR1 MNHNY, CDR2 SVGAGI (reference sequence). CDR3 region: CASKTQAPGELFF. The CDR3 bases are TGTGCCAGCAAGACACAGGCCCCCGGGGAGCTGTTTTTT.

The CDR3 bases are TGCAGCGTTGTCAGCTCTGGGGCCAACGTCCTGACTTTC. This translates into CSVVSSGANVLTF. The V call is TRBV29-1, the J call TRBJ2-6; D uncertain. The CDR3 is made up of 13 amino acids. Germline V lookup: CDR1 SQVTM, CDR2 ANQGSEA. The V gene lost 4 bases and the J gene lost 0 bases, with 4 bases spanning the gap.

This clone is labeled medium-sized. V gene TRBV7-8 combines with J gene TRBJ1-2; D unresolved. V dropped 4 bases and J dropped 4 bases, with 7 bases sitting between them. The length of the CDR3 is 12 residues. From germline, CDR1 is SGHVS and CDR2 FQNEAQ. This CDR3 reads CASSSTSYGYTF. The DNA for the CDR3 is TGTGCCAGCAGCTCGACAAGCTATGGCTACACCTTC.

The chain combines TRBV6-6 with TRBJ1-2, with TRBD1 matching 12 bases. The trim removed 7 bases at V and 7 bases at J, leaving 10 bases unmatched. The CDR3 is 15 residues long. CDR1 and CDR2 from the germline V gene are MNHNY and SVGAGI (reference sequence). The CDR3, as DNA: TGTGCCAGCATTTTGTCCCGGGACAGGGGGCTTGGCTACACCTTC. Translating gives CASILSRDRGLGYTF.

J is TRBJ1-1 and V is TRBV5-4, with 8 nucleotides matching TRBD1. Germline trimming cut 4 bases from V and 4 bases from J; bases unmatched to any gene: 6. The V gene's germline CDR1 is SGHNT and CDR2 YYREEE (reference sequence). There are 14 residues in the CDR3. DNA for the CDR3: TGTGCCAGCAGCCTAAGACAGGGGACCACTGAAGCTTTCTTT. It codes for CASSLRQGTTEAFF.

The chain carries TRBV6-6 and TRBJ2-3, with D perhaps matching TRBD1 (6 bases). The germline V gene has CDR1 MNHNY and CDR2 SVGAGI (reference sequence). This CDR3 is 16 amino acids long. V dropped 8 bases and J dropped 2 bases, with 20 bases sitting between them. Written as DNA, the CDR3 is TGTGCCAGCTACCACGCCCGGGACACCCCCACAGATACGCAGTATTTT. Its translation is CASYHARDTPTDTQYF.

The CDR3 reads CASSLNTGLGNTEAFF. The CDR3 DNA follows: TGTGCCAGCAGTCTAAACACAGGGTTAGGGAACACTGAAGCTTTCTTT. This chain connects TRBV27 to TRBJ1-1, with D maybe TRBD1 (6 bases). CDR1 is MNHEY, CDR2 SMNVEV, per germline (reference sequence). The CDR3 sequence is 16 residues long. Trimming removed 5 bases from V and 1 base from J, with 17 bases in between.

This chain joins TRBV29-1 and TRBJ1-3, with D hard to call. The CDR3 length is 14 residues. Germline CDR1 reads SQVTM; CDR2 reads ANQGSEA. V lost 0 bases to trimming and J lost 2 bases, with 8 bases between them. The CDR3 DNA sequence: TGCAGCGTTGAAGATCGGTTGACTGGAAACACCATATATTTT. It encodes CSVEDRLTGNTIYF.

This clone appeared a single time. The chain has TRBV5-6 and TRBJ2-7, with D possibly matching TRBD2 (6 bases). The CDR3 runs 16 residues. The germline CDR1 and CDR2 sequences are SGHDT and YYEEEE. The V gene lost 0 bases and the J gene lost 0 bases, with 13 bases spanning the gap. The DNA for the CDR3 is TGTGCCAGCAGCTTGGGGTCGTTGCGGGGCTCCTACGAGCAGTACTTC. Residues: CASSLGSLRGSYEQYF.

This sequence joins TRBV9 and TRBJ1-2; D is ambiguous. Per germline, CDR1 SGDLS and CDR2 YYNGEE. The CDR3 loop spans 13 amino acids. V was cut by 3 bases and J by 5 bases, with 11 bases left in between. The CDR3 here is CASSGQPSYGYTF. The CDR3 DNA follows: TGTGCCAGCAGCGGCCAGCCATCGTATGGCTACACCTTC.

This clone has only a few counts. The chain joins TRBV4-1 to TRBJ1-1; no definite D call. The CDR3 covers 15 residues. Germline V CDR1 and CDR2: MGHRA, YSYEKL. V shed 0 bases and J shed 2 bases, with 10 bases lying between them. For the CDR3, the DNA is TGCGCCAGCAGCCAAGAATCGGCAGGTAACACTGAAGCTTTCTTT. This codes for CASSQESAGNTEAFF.

The chain uses TRBV9 and TRBJ1-2; 8 bases map to TRBD1. The V gene end was trimmed by 3 bases and the J gene end by 8 bases; junction bases not matched to a gene: 9. Germline CDR1 is SGDLS and CDR2 is YYNGEE. The CDR3 has 14 residues. CDR3 amino acids: CASSGSGGRGGYTF. CDR3 coding DNA: TGTGCCAGCAGCGGATCAGGGGGCAGGGGAGGCTACACCTTC.

The chain has TRBV10-3 and TRBJ1-1; D perhaps matches TRBD1 (5 bases). In germline, CDR1 is ENHRY, CDR2 SYGVKD. V lost 6 bases and J 2 bases, leaving 10 bases between the germline ends. The length of the CDR3 is 13 residues. The CDR3 DNA follows: TGTGCCATCAGCCTTGGACAAAACACTGAAGCTTTCTTT. Residues: CAISLGQNTEAFF.

The gene calls are TRBV5-1 and TRBJ1-2, with a tentative D call TRBD1 (5 bases). Trimming left V 0 bases short and J 6 bases short, with 12 bases between. In germline, CDR1 is SGHRS, CDR2 YFSETQ. This CDR3 contains 14 residues. The CDR3 is CASSLGGGEDGYTF. Written as DNA, the CDR3 is TGCGCCAGCAGCTTGGGCGGAGGGGAGGATGGCTACACCTTC.

The V gene is TRBV27, the J gene TRBJ1-2, with TRBD1 matching over 9 bases. V was pared by 0 bases and J by 7 bases, with 9 bases of the junction left unmatched. Germline loops: CDR1 MNHEY, CDR2 SMNVEV (reference sequence). There are 16 residues in the CDR3. CDR3 in amino acids: CASSLSGTGGRFGYTF. CDR3 sequence (DNA): TGTGCCAGCAGTTTATCGGGTACAGGGGGCAGGTTTGGCTACACCTTC.

The CDR3 nucleotides read TGTGCCAGCAGCTTAGGGACAGTGAACACTGAAGCTTTCTTT. The encoded protein is CASSLGTVNTEAFF. V usage is TRBV5-4 and J usage is TRBJ1-1; TRBD1 agrees at 7 bases. V lost 2 bases to trimming and J lost 0 bases; unmatched junction nucleotides: 1. Germline V CDR1 and CDR2: SGHNT, YYREEE (reference sequence). The length of the CDR3 is 14 residues.